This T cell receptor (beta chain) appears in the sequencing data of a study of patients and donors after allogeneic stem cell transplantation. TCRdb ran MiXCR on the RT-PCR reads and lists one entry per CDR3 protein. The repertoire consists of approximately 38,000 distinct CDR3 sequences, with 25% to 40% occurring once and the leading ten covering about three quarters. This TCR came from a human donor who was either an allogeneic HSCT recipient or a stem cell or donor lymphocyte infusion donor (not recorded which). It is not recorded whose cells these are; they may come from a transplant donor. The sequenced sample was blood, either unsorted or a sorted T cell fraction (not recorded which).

The CDR3 nucleotides are TGCAGCGTTGTACGGCGACTAGCGGTCCAAGAGACCCAGTACTTC. It is translated as CSVVRRLAVQETQYF. V and J are TRBV29-1 and TRBJ2-5; 9 nucleotides line up with TRBD2. Germline V gene sequence: CDR1 SQVTM, CDR2 ANQGSEA. J lost 1 base, V lost 4 bases, and 7 bases had no gene match. The CDR3 has 15 residues.